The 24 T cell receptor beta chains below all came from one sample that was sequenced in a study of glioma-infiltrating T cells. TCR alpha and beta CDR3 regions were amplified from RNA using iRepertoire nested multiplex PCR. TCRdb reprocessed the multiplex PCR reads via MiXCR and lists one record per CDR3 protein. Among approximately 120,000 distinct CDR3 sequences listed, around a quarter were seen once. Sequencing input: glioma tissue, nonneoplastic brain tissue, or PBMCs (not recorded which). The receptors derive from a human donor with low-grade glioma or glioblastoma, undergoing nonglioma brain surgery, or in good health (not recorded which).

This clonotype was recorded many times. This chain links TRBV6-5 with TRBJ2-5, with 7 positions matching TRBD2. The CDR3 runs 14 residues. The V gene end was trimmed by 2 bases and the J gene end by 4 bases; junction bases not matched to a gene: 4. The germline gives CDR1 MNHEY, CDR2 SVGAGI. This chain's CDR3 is CASSYRGGGETQYF. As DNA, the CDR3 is TGTGCCAGCAGTTACCGTGGGGGGGGAGAGACCCAGTACTTC.

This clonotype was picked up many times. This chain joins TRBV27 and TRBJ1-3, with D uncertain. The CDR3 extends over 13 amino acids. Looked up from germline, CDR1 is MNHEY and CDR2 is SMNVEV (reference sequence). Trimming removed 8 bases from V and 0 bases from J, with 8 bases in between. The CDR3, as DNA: TGTGCCAGCCGAGGCCACTCTGGAAACACCATATATTTT. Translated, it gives CASRGHSGNTIYF.

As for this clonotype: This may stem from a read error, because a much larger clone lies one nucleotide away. For the CDR3, the DNA is TGCGCCAGCAGCCGGGACAGTAGCTCTGGAACCACCATATATTTT. It encodes CASSRDSSSGTTIYF. This chain connects TRBV4-1 to TRBJ1-3; 7 bases are shared with TRBD1. The CDR3 covers 15 residues. Looked up from germline, CDR1 is MGHRA and CDR2 is YSYEKL.

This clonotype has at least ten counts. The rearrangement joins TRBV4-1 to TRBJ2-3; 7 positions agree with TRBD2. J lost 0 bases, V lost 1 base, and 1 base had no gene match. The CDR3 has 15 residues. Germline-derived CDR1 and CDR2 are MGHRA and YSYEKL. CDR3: CASSQGTRSTDTQYF. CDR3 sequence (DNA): TGCGCCAGCAGCCAAGGGACTAGAAGCACAGATACGCAGTATTTT.

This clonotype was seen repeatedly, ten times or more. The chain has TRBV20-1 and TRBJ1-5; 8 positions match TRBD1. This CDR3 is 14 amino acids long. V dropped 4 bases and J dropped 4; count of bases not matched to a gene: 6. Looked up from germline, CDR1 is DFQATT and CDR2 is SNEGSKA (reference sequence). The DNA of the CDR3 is TGCAGTGCTATGGGGACAGGAACTAATCAGCCCCAGCATTTT. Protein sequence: CSAMGTGTNQPQHF.

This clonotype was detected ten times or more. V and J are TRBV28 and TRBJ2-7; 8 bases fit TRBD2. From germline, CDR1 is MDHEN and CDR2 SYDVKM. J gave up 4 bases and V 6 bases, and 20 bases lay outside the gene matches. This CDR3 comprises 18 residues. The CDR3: CASRQAGLGTRSGYEQYF. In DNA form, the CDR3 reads TGTGCCAGCAGACAAGCGGGACTAGGGACCCGGTCGGGGTACGAGCAGTACTTC.

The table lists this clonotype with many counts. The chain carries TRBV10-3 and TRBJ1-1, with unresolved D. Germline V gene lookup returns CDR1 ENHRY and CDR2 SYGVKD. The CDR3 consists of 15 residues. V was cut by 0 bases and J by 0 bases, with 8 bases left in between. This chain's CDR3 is CAISESRILNTEAFF. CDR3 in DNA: TGTGCCATCAGTGAGTCGAGGATCCTGAACACTGAAGCTTTCTTT.

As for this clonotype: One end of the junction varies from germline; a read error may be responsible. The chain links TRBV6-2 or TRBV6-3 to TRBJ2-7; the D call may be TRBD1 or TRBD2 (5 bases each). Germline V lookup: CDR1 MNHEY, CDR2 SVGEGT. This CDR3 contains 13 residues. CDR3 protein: CASKRGYLCEEYF. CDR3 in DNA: TGTGCCAGCAAGAGGGGATACCTTTGCGAGGAGTACTTC.

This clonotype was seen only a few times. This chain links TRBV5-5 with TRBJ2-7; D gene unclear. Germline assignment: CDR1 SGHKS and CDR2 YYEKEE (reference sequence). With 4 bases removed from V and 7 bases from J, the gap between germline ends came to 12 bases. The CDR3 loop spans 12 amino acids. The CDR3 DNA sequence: TGTGCCAGCAGCCCCGCCCTGCCGGAGCAGTACTTC. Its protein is CASSPALPEQYF.

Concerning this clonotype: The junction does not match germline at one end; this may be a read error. This CDR3 reads CASSLAQVSYGQYF. In DNA form, the CDR3 reads TGCGCCAGCAGCTTGGCCCAGGTTTCCTACGGGCAGTACTTC. The J gene is TRBJ2-7, the V gene TRBV5-1; the D is unclear. The CDR3 totals 14 residues. Germline values: CDR1 SGHRS, CDR2 YFSETQ.

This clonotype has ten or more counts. CDR3 in amino acids: CASSVFGKDRGYGYTF. The CDR3, as DNA: TGCGCCAGCTCTGTATTTGGTAAAGACAGGGGCTATGGCTACACCTTC. The rearrangement joins TRBV4-3 to TRBJ1-2, with 8 bases lining up with TRBD1. CDR1 and CDR2 from the germline V gene are LGHNA and YSLEER. Trimming removed 8 bases from V and 4 bases from J; junction bases left unmatched: 15. CDR3 length equals 16 residues.

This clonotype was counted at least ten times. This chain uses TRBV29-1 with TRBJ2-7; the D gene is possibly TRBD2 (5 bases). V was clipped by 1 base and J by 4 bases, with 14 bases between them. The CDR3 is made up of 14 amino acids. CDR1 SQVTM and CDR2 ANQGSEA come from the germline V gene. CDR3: CSVEGLEGLYEQYF. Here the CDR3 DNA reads TGCAGCGTTGAAGGTTTAGAGGGCCTATACGAGCAGTACTTC.

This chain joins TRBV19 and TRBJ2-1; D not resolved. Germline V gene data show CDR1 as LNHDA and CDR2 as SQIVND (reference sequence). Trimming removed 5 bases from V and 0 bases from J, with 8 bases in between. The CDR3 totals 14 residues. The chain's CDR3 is CASSWQVSYNEQFF. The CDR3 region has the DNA TGTGCCAGTAGTTGGCAGGTCTCCTACAATGAGCAGTTCTTC.

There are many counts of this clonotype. The CDR3: CASSQDERAGGSPLHF. The CDR3 region has the DNA TGCGCCAGCAGCCAAGATGAGAGGGCAGGGGGTTCACCCCTCCACTTT. V gene TRBV4-3 combines with J gene TRBJ1-6; 7 nucleotides match TRBD1. V lost 0 bases to trimming and J lost 9 bases; unmatched junction nucleotides: 8. CDR1 and CDR2 (germline): LGHNA, YSLEER. CDR3 length: 16 residues.

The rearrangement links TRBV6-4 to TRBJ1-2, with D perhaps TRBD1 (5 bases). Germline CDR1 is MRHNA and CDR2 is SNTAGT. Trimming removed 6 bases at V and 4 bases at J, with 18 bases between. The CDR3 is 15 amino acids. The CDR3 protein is CASSPTDRRGYGYTF. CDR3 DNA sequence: TGTGCCAGCAGCCCGACAGACCGACGAGGCTATGGCTACACCTTC.

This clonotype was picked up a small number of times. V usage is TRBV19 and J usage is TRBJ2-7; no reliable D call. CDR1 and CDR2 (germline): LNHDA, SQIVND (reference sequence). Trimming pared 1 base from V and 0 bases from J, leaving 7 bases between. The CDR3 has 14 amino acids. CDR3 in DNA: TGTGCCAGTAGTATAGTATTGCCCTCCTACGAGCAGTACTTC. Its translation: CASSIVLPSYEQYF. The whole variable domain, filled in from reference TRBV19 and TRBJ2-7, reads DGGITQSPKYLFRKEGQNVTLSCEQNLNHDAMYWYRQDPGQGLRLIYYSQIVNDFQKGDIAEGYSVSREKKESFPLTVTSAQKNPTAFYLCASSIVLPSYEQYFGPGTRLTVT.

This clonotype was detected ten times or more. The CDR3 region is CASSLTGGTEAFF. The CDR3 nucleotides are TGTGCCAGCAGCCTGACAGGGGGCACTGAAGCTTTCTTT. The chain is built from TRBV11-3 and TRBJ1-1; 9 nucleotides align to TRBD1. CDR3 length: 13 residues. The germline V gene has CDR1 SGHNT and CDR2 YENEEA. The V segment lost 5 bases and the J segment 4 bases; nucleotides outside the gene matches: 2.

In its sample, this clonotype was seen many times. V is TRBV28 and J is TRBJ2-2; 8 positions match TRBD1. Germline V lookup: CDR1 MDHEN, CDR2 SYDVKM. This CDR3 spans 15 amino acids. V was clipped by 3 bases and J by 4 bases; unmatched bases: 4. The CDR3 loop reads CASSLDRAGTGELFF. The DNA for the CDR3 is TGTGCCAGCAGTTTGGACAGGGCCGGCACCGGGGAGCTGTTTTTT. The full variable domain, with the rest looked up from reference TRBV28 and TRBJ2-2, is DVKVTQSSRYLVKRTGEKVFLECVQDMDHENMFWYRQDPGLGLRLIYFSYDVKMKEKGDIPEGYSVSREKKERFSLILESASTNQTSMYLCASSLDRAGTGELFFGEGSRLTVL.

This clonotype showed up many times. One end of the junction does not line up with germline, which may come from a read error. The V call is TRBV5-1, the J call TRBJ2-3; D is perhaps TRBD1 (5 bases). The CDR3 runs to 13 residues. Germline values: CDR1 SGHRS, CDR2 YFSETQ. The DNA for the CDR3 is TGTGCCAGCAGTTTAGGGGCTACAGATACGCAGTATTTT. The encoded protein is CASSLGATDTQYF.

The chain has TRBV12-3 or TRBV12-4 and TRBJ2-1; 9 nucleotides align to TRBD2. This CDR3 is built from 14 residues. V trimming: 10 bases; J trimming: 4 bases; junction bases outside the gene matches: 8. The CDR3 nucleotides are TGTGCCACTACCCCACTAGCGGGTTACAATGAGCAGTTCTTC. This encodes CATTPLAGYNEQFF.

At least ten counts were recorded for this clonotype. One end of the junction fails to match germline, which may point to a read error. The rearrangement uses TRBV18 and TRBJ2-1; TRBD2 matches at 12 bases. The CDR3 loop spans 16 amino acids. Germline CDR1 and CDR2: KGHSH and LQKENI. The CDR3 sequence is CASSPGLAGSSNEQFF. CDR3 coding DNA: TGTGCCAGCTCACCCGGACTAGCGGGGTCCTCCAATGAGCAGTTCTTC.

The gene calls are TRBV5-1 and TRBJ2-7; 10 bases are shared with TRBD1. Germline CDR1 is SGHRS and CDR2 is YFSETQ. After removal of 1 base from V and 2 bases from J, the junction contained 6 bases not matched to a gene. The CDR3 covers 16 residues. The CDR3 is CASSLRGDRGAYEQYF. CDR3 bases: TGCGCCAGCAGCTTGCGAGGGGACAGGGGAGCCTACGAGCAGTACTTC.

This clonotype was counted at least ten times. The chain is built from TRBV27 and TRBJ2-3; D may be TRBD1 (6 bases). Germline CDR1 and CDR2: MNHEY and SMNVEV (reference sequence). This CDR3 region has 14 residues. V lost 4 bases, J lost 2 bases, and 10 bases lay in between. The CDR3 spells CASSSRGYTDTQYF. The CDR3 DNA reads TGTGCCAGCAGTTCCAGGGGCTACACAGATACGCAGTATTTT.

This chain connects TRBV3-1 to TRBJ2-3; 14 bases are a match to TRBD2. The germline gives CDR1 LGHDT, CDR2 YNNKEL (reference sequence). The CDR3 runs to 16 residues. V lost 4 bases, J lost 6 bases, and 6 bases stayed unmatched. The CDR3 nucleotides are TGTGCCAGCAGCCGGGGACTAGCGGGAGATGCGGATACGCAGTATTTT. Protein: CASSRGLAGDADTQYF.